This TCR beta chain emerged from a study of T-cell reconstitution after alpha-beta-depleted transplantation in children. Findings and limits, study-wide: Day-60 TCRbeta diversity that was high in some patients was derived from surviving recipient T cells and thymic progenitors. One year post-transplant, T-cell counts and diversity were largely derived from T cells produced anew.

This CDR3 is built from 15 residues. Germline V lookup: CDR1 KGHSH, CDR2 LQKENI. V was pared by 4 bases and J by 1 base, with 13 bases between. About this clonotype itself: Its antigen remains unknown.

Library preparation (for TCRbeta) was performed with unique molecular identifiers. TCRdb redid the calling of the PCR reads with MiXCR, one entry per CDR3 protein. The repertoire holds 500,000 to 650,000 distinct CDR3 sequences, approximately 10% seen once, with 14% in the top ten. The TCR was taken from a female patient between 2 and 15 years old who had a stem cell transplant for aplastic anemia, so the T cells may come from the graft donor. The material sequenced was PBMCs, mostly from graft donor cells, taken 180 days after TCRalphabeta/CD19-depleted stem cell transplant. The V call is TRBV18, the J call TRBJ1-1; tentative D call: TRBD1 (5 bases). CDR3 residues: CASSRMTETNTEAFF. Here the CDR3 DNA reads TGTGCCAGCTCACGAATGACAGAAACGAACACTGAAGCTTTCTTT.